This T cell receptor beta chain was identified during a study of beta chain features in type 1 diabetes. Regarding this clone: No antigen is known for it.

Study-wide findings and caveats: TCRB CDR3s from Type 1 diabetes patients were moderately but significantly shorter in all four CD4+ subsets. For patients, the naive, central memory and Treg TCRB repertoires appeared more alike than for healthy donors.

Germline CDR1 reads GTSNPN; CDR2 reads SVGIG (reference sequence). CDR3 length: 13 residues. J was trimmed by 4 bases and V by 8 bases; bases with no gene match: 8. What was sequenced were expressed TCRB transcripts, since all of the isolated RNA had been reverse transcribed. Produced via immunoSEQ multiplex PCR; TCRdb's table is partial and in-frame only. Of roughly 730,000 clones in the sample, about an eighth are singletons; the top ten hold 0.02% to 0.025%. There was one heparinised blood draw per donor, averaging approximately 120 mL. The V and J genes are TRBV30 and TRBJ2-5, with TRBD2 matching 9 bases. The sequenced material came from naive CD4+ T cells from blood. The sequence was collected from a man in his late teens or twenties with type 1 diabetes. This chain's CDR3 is CAAAGGSGETQYF. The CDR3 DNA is TGTGCCGCCGCGGGGGGGAGTGGAGAGACCCAGTACTTC.